What follows are 21 T cell receptor beta chains derived from one specimen sequenced in a study of T cell responses to AZD1222 COVID-19 vaccine. Clones were read by immunoSEQ multiplex PCR, and TCRdb kept only the in-frame ones, dropping some. The sample yields roughly 50,000 clones, 89% seen once. Sequencing was performed on peripheral blood, taken 28 days after the second AZD1222 dose. The receptors come from an adult who received the AZD1222 COVID-19 vaccine.

The chain recombines TRBV28 with TRBJ1-4; TRBD1 agrees at 7 bases. Per the germline V gene, CDR1 is MDHEN and CDR2 is SYDVKM. V dropped 5 bases and J dropped 7; count of bases not matched to a gene: 7. There are 14 residues in the CDR3. CDR3 nucleotide sequence: TGTGCCAGCAGTCCCTCCGACAGGGCTGAAAAACTGTTTTTT. Amino acid sequence: CASSPSDRAEKLFF. Full variable domain (outside the CDR3, taken from reference TRBV28 and TRBJ1-4): DVKVTQSSRYLVKRTGEKVFLECVQDMDHENMFWYRQDPGLGLRLIYFSYDVKMKEKGDIPEGYSVSREKKERFSLILESASTNQTSMYLCASSPSDRAEKLFFGSGTQLSVL.

The V and J genes are TRBV11-2 and TRBJ2-5, with 7 bases that match TRBD1. In germline, CDR1 is SGHAT, CDR2 FQNNGV. The CDR3 runs to 15 residues. The trim removed 4 bases at V and 2 bases at J, leaving 7 bases unmatched. The CDR3 is CASSYNTGAQETQYF. CDR3 nucleotide sequence: TGTGCCAGCAGCTACAATACAGGGGCTCAAGAGACCCAGTACTTC.

The chain combines TRBV6-5 with TRBJ2-3; D gene ambiguous. V lost 6 bases to trimming and J lost 6 bases, with 13 bases between them. Per the germline V gene, CDR1 is MNHEY and CDR2 is SVGAGI. The CDR3 runs to 13 residues. The CDR3 coding sequence is TGTGCCAGCAGCTACGCTTATGGCGATACGCAGTATTTT. Protein sequence: CASSYAYGDTQYF.

The count of this clone is one. The chain links TRBV27 to TRBJ2-5; 9 bases map to TRBD1. V was pared by 5 bases and J by 4 bases, with 8 bases of the junction left unmatched. CDR1 and CDR2 from the germline V gene are MNHEY and SMNVEV (reference sequence). This CDR3 comprises 15 residues. In DNA form, the CDR3 reads TGTGCCAGCAGTCTAACTACAGGGGGCTTAGAGACCCAGTACTTC. The encoded protein is CASSLTTGGLETQYF.

The chain combines TRBV6-5 with TRBJ1-2; D gene ambiguous. Per the germline V gene, CDR1 is MNHEY and CDR2 is SVGAGI. The CDR3 spans 13 residues. The ends were cut back, 6 bases at V and 2 bases at J, with 10 bases in the middle. The CDR3 DNA reads as TGTGCCAGCAGGAAGACCGGGAACTATGGCTACACCTTC. Protein: CASRKTGNYGYTF.

The chain carries TRBV4-1 and TRBJ2-7; TRBD2 matches at 7 bases. This CDR3 has 14 residues. CDR1 MGHRA and CDR2 YSYEKL come from the germline V gene. V shed 11 bases, J shed 0 bases, and the junction held 10 bases outside the gene matches. CDR3 protein: CASGGQGTSYEQYF. CDR3 DNA sequence: TGCGCCTCGGGGGGTCAAGGGACCTCCTACGAGCAGTACTTC.

The J gene is TRBJ1-5, the V gene TRBV5-8; 11 bases fit TRBD1. The CDR3 has 13 amino acids. Looked up from germline, CDR1 is SGHTS and CDR2 is YDEGEE. The junction had 2 bases not matched to a gene; V was cut back by 7 bases and J by 5 bases. The DNA of the CDR3 is TGTGCCAGCCGGGGACAGGGGGATCAGCCCCAGCATTTT. Protein product: CASRGQGDQPQHF.

The gene calls are TRBV4-2 and TRBJ2-7; maybe TRBD2 (6 bases). The CDR3 is made up of 15 amino acids. Germline V CDR1 and CDR2: LGHNA, YNFKEQ. Deletions cut 2 bases from V and 4 bases from J, with 15 bases between. CDR3 in amino acids: CASSQPIRGRYEQYF. The CDR3 DNA sequence: TGTGCCAGCAGCCAACCGATCCGGGGGAGGTACGAGCAGTACTTC.

This clone was observed once. The chain uses TRBV7-2 and TRBJ2-3, with 10 bases matching TRBD2. This CDR3 has 16 amino acids. CDR1 is SGHTA and CDR2 is FQGNSA in the germline V gene. V was clipped by 4 bases and J by 4 bases; unmatched bases: 8. In nucleotides, the CDR3 is TGTGCCAGCAGCTCAGCCCCGGGACTAGCGCCAGATACGCAGTATTTT. Protein sequence: CASSSAPGLAPDTQYF.

This chain connects TRBV5-1 to TRBJ2-2; D perhaps matches TRBD1 (5 bases). There are 16 residues in the CDR3. Trimming took 0 bases from V and 4 from J, leaving 13 bases between them. The germline V gene has CDR1 SGHRS and CDR2 YFSETQ. The CDR3: CASSLAGQGSTGELFF. DNA for the CDR3: TGCGCCAGCAGCTTGGCCGGGCAGGGCAGCACCGGGGAGCTGTTTTTT.

The CDR3 here is CASSELGGQPQHF. Here the CDR3 DNA reads TGCGCCAGCAGTGAGTTAGGGGGTCAGCCCCAGCATTTT. This chain links TRBV10-1 with TRBJ1-5; D is perhaps TRBD1 (6 bases). Germline V gene sequence: CDR1 WNHNN, CDR2 SYGVQD (reference sequence). Between the trimmed V and J ends, which lost 1 base and 6 bases, there was a span of 7 bases. This CDR3 has 13 residues.

With respect to this clone: The junction departs from the called germline gene at one end, perhaps through a read error. Here the CDR3 reads CASSEGSRPGRF. The CDR3 DNA sequence: TGTGCCAGCAGTGAGGGGAGCAGGCCGGGTCGCTTT. The chain recombines TRBV6-1 with TRBJ1-5; no definite D call. This CDR3 contains 12 residues. Germline CDR1 and CDR2: MNHNS and SASEGT.

J is TRBJ2-3 and V is TRBV7-2; D is ambiguous. The CDR3 covers 16 residues. The ends were cut back, 2 bases at V and 0 bases at J, with 12 bases in the middle. Germline V gives CDR1 SGHTA, CDR2 FQGNSA. CDR3 loop: CASSLWASTSTDTQYF. CDR3 coding DNA: TGTGCCAGCAGCTTATGGGCCTCAACGAGCACAGATACGCAGTATTTT.

This clone was seen a handful of times. The V and J genes are TRBV6-5 and TRBJ2-7; 10 bases align to TRBD1. V was pared by 6 bases and J by 2 bases, with 1 base of the junction left unmatched. CDR3 length equals 13 residues. The germline V gene has CDR1 MNHEY and CDR2 SVGAGI. The CDR3 protein is CASRGTGAYEQYF. In DNA, the CDR3 is TGTGCCAGCAGGGGGACAGGGGCCTACGAGCAGTACTTC.

The chain uses TRBV9 and TRBJ2-3; tentatively, D is TRBD2 (5 bases). Trimming shortened V by 1 base and J by 1 base, and 10 bases separated the two germline ends. CDR3 length: 15 residues. Looked up from germline, CDR1 is SGDLS and CDR2 is YYNGEE. CDR3 residues: CASSVSGGRTDTQYF. For the CDR3, the DNA is TGTGCCAGCAGCGTATCCGGCGGGCGCACAGATACGCAGTATTTT.

The gene calls are TRBV27 and TRBJ2-1, with 13 bases aligning to TRBD2. CDR1 MNHEY and CDR2 SMNVEV come from the germline V gene (reference sequence). The CDR3 is made up of 12 amino acids. V lost 8 bases and J lost 8; bases outside the gene matches: 0. The chain's CDR3 is CASGLAGDEQFF. The CDR3 region has the DNA TGTGCCAGCGGACTAGCGGGAGATGAGCAGTTCTTC.

This chain connects TRBV7-8 to TRBJ2-5, with 8 bases lining up with TRBD1. The CDR3 totals 15 residues. Germline-derived CDR1 and CDR2 are SGHVS and FQNEAQ. V was pared by 6 bases and J by 5 bases, with 11 bases of the junction left unmatched. The chain's CDR3 is CASRRRSGGLETQYF. CDR3 nucleotide sequence: TGTGCCAGCAGACGTCGCTCAGGGGGCTTGGAGACCCAGTACTTC.

The chain is built from TRBV13 and TRBJ2-5, with D possibly TRBD1 on 7 matching bases. V lost 5 bases to trimming and J lost 2 bases, with 21 bases between them. This CDR3 is built from 17 residues. The germline V gene encodes CDR1 PRHDT and CDR2 FYEKMQ (reference sequence). CDR3 sequence (DNA): TGTGCCAGCAGCCACATCACTGCGACAGGGAGGCAAGAGACCCAGTACTTC. Translation gives CASSHITATGRQETQYF.

This chain joins TRBV2 and TRBJ2-3, with D possibly matching TRBD2 (6 bases). The CDR3 is 17 residues long. Per germline, CDR1 SNHLY and CDR2 FYNNEI. V lost 7 bases and J lost 0, with 20 bases in between. CDR3 in amino acids: CASKKMPSSASTDTQYF. CDR3 in DNA: TGTGCCAGCAAAAAAATGCCCTCTAGCGCCAGCACAGATACGCAGTATTTT.

The V gene is TRBV4-1, the J gene TRBJ2-3; 8 bases are shared with TRBD2. The CDR3 spans 16 residues. In germline, CDR1 is MGHRA, CDR2 YSYEKL. V trimming: 1 base; J trimming: 4 bases; junction bases outside the gene matches: 7. The CDR3: CASSQVASGGSDTQYF. For the CDR3, the DNA is TGCGCCAGCAGCCAAGTAGCCAGCGGGGGTTCAGATACGCAGTATTTT.

V gene TRBV12-5 combines with J gene TRBJ2-7, with D possibly being TRBD2 (6 bases). From germline, CDR1 is LGHNT and CDR2 FRNRAP. This CDR3 region has 17 residues. Deletions cut 6 bases from V and 3 bases from J, with 24 bases between. The CDR3, as DNA: TGTGCTAGTGGGTTGACCGCCCGGGGAGGATCGAGCTACGAGCAGTACTTC. It is translated as CASGLTARGGSSYEQYF.